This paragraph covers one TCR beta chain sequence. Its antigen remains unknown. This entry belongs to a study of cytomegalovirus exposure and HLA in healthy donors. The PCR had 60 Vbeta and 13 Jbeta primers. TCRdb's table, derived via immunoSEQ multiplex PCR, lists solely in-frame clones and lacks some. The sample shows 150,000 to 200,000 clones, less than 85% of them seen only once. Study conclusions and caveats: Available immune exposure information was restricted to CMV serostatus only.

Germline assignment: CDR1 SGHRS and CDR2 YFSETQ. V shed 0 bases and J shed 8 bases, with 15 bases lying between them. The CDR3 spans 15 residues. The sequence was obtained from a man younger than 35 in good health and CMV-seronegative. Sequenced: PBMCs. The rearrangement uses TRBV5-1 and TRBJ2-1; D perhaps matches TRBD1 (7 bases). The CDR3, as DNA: TGCGCCAGCAGCTTGGAAGGAGGGGGCCGCTATGAGCAGTTCTTC. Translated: CASSLEGGGRYEQFF.